The 10 T cell receptor beta chains below were found in one sample sequenced in a study of blood T cells in healthy people across ages. The authors ran a second PCR of roughly 6 to 12 cycles using a sample-barcoded 5' primer and a J-beta primer mix. TCRdb recomputed calls from the 5' RACE reads with MiXCR, one row per CDR3 protein. The sample yields about 640,000 distinct CDR3 sequences, roughly 58% seen once. Material for sequencing was blood. The receptors here all came from a man in his fifties or sixties in good health.

The chain employs TRBV2 and TRBJ1-2; 8 bases are a match to TRBD1. This CDR3 has 16 residues. Germline V gene data show CDR1 as SNHLY and CDR2 as FYNNEI. The ends lost 2 bases at V and 10 bases at J; junction bases unmatched: 15. CDR3 amino acids: CASSERGQGRVVVYTF. CDR3 nucleotide sequence: TGTGCCAGCAGTGAAAGAGGACAGGGAAGAGTGGTTGTCTACACCTTC.

The CDR3 region is CASSLPGTGVVYEQFF. CDR3 nucleotides: TGTGCCAGCAGCCTCCCCGGCACGGGGGTGGTCTATGAGCAGTTCTTC. The chain couples TRBV28 to TRBJ2-1, with a possible D match to TRBD2 (6 bases). Trimming shortened V by 6 bases and J by 8 bases, and 23 bases separated the two germline ends. This CDR3 has 16 amino acids. Germline V CDR1 and CDR2: MDHEN, SYDVKM.

This clonotype was recorded once. The chain couples TRBV7-2 to TRBJ2-7, with a tentative D call TRBD2 (6 bases). CDR3 length equals 15 residues. Germline values: CDR1 SGHTA, CDR2 FQGNSA. The ends were cut back, 1 base at V and 3 bases at J, with 13 bases in the middle. The CDR3 is CASSLVRTTSYEQYF. Here the CDR3 DNA reads TGTGCCAGCAGCTTAGTGAGGACGACTAGCTACGAGCAGTACTTC.

The chain has TRBV12-3 or TRBV12-4 and TRBJ2-1; 7 bases line up with TRBD2. This CDR3 region has 15 residues. J was trimmed by 4 bases and V by 3 bases; bases with no gene match: 6. CDR3 DNA sequence: TGTGCCAGCAGTTTCGCCCAGGGACTATACAATGAGCAGTTCTTC. Protein: CASSFAQGLYNEQFF.

This clonotype showed up just a few times. The genes are TRBV5-1 and TRBJ2-1, with 10 bases fitting TRBD2. The CDR3 contains 16 residues. The V gene end was trimmed by 5 bases and the J gene end by 1 base; junction bases not matched to a gene: 6. CDR1 is SGHRS and CDR2 is YFSETQ in the germline V gene. In DNA, the CDR3 is TGCGCCAGCAGTTTTAGACTAGCGGGTTCCTACAATGAGCAGTTCTTC. It yields the protein CASSFRLAGSYNEQFF.

The rearrangement joins TRBV12-3 or TRBV12-4 to TRBJ2-7; perhaps TRBD1 as D (6 bases). The CDR3 extends over 12 amino acids. Trimming took 6 bases from V and 10 from J, leaving 16 bases between them. The CDR3 region is CASSPGGGPQYF. The DNA for the CDR3 is TGTGCCAGCAGCCCTGGGGGCGGACCCCAGTACTTC.

Of note for this clonotype: An end of the junction does not agree with germline; a read error may underlie this. The chain combines TRBV2 with TRBJ1-2; D not certain. Germline CDR1 SNHLY, CDR2 FYNNEI. The CDR3 spans 14 residues. For the CDR3, the DNA is TGTGCCAGCAGTGAGAGACCCACTAACTATGGCCACACCTTC. Translating gives CASSERPTNYGHTF.

The gene calls are TRBV13 and TRBJ2-7; 9 positions match TRBD2. The CDR3 loop spans 16 amino acids. After removal of 2 bases from V and 0 bases from J, the junction contained 5 bases not matched to a gene. Germline V gene lookup returns CDR1 PRHDT and CDR2 FYEKMQ (reference sequence). This chain's CDR3 is CASSLRGSGSSYEQYF. The CDR3, as DNA: TGTGCCAGCAGCTTAAGGGGTAGCGGGAGCTCCTACGAGCAGTACTTC.

Notes on this clonotype: At one boundary the junction diverges from the germline segment, which might be a read error. V gene TRBV20-1 combines with J gene TRBJ2-7; TRBD2 matches at 7 bases. The CDR3 covers 13 residues. The V gene's germline CDR1 is DFQATT and CDR2 SNEGSKA (reference sequence). CDR3 bases: TGCAGTGCTAGTCCGAGCGGGGCCTACGAGCAGGACTTC. Protein sequence: CSASPSGAYEQDF.

V usage is TRBV18 and J usage is TRBJ2-7; D unclear. The CDR3 has 12 residues. Per germline, CDR1 KGHSH and CDR2 LQKENI. Trimming removed 6 bases at V and 9 bases at J, with 15 bases between. CDR3 DNA sequence: TGTGCCAGCTCTCTGGGCCCGGATAGGCAGTACTTC. It yields the protein CASSLGPDRQYF.